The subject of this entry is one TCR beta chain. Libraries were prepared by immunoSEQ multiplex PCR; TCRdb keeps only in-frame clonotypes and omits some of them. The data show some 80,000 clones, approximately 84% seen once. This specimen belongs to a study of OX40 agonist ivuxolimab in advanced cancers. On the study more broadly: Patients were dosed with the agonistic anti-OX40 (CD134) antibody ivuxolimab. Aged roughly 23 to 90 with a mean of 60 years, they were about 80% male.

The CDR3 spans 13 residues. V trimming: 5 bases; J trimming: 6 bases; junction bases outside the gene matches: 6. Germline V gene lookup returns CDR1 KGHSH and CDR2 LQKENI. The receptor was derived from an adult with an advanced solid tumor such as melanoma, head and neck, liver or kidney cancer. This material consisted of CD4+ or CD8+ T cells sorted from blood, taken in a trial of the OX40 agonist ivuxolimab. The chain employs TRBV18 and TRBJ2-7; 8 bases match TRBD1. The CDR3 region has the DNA TGTGCCAGCTCAGCGGACAGGGTCGGCGAGCAGTACTTC. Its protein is CASSADRVGEQYF.